This is a list of T cell receptor beta chains from one sample in a study of breast tumors, draining lymph nodes, adjacent tissues. TCRdb re-called the multiplex PCR reads with MiXCR, one entry per CDR3 protein. The repertoire holds over 130,000 distinct CDR3 sequences, with around a third as singletons. Sequencing was performed on axillary lymph node tissue. The receptors shown here come from a female donor with breast cancer. Some clones in this sample may be carry-over from other donors' samples. The CDR3 runs from the conserved cysteine through the conserved F or W. D genes are given only for firm matches. Clone size, where shown, is once, few, many, or a class for clones that have expanded.

D gene: TRBD1; J gene: TRBJ2-1; V gene: TRBV4-2; clone size: many; CDR3 DNA: TGTGCCAGCAGCCAAGCCTATGGACAGGGGGTATACAATGAGCAGTTCTTC; CDR3 protein: CASSQAYGQGVYNEQFF
D gene: TRBD2; J gene: TRBJ2-7; V gene: TRBV7-9; clone size: many; CDR3 DNA: TGTGCCAGCATGGTCACCGGCGGGGGTGGCGAGCAGTACTTC; CDR3 protein: CASMVTGGGGEQYF
D gene: .; J gene: TRBJ1-2; V gene: TRBV10-3; clone size: many; CDR3 DNA: TGTGCCATCAGTGAAGGGGGAGGTGGCTACACCTTC; CDR3 protein: CAISEGGGGYTF
D gene: TRBD2; J gene: TRBJ2-5; V gene: TRBV2; clone size: medium-sized; CDR3 DNA: TGTGCCAGCAGTGAATGGGGAGGGGCAGCGTACCAAGAGACCCAGTACTTC; CDR3 protein: CASSEWGGAAYQETQYF
D gene: .; J gene: TRBJ1-2; V gene: TRBV28; clone size: few; CDR3 DNA: TGTGCCTCGCAGGAAGGTGACTATGGCTACACCTTC; CDR3 protein: CASQEGDYGYTF
D gene: .; J gene: TRBJ2-3; V gene: TRBV5-1; clone size: many; CDR3 DNA: TGCGCCAGCAGCTTGGATGGTAGGGGATTCACAGATACGCAGTATTTT; CDR3 protein: CASSLDGRGFTDTQYF
D gene: TRBD1; J gene: TRBJ2-1; V gene: TRBV15; clone size: .; CDR3 DNA: TGTGCCACCAGCGGACAGGATAGCTCCTACAATGAGCAGTTCTTC; CDR3 protein: CATSGQDSSYNEQFF
D gene: .; J gene: TRBJ2-7; V gene: TRBV2; clone size: .; CDR3 DNA: TGTGCCAGCAAGCCTTGGCCTGGGGTCGACTCCCACGAGCAGTACTTC; CDR3 protein: CASKPWPGVDSHEQYF
D gene: .; J gene: TRBJ2-7; V gene: TRBV14; clone size: many; CDR3 DNA: TGTGCCAGCAGCCTCCTCGGCAAAACCTACGAGCAGTACTTC; CDR3 protein: CASSLLGKTYEQYF
D gene: .; J gene: TRBJ1-2; V gene: TRBV20-1; clone size: many; CDR3 DNA: TGCAGTGCTAGAGGCGGGACGGATGCCTGGGGCTACACCTTC; CDR3 protein: CSARGGTDAWGYTF
D gene: TRBD2; J gene: TRBJ2-3; V gene: TRBV9; clone size: many; CDR3 DNA: TGTGCCAGCAGCGTAGCTGAGGGACTAGCGGGGCCCACAGATACGCAGTATTTT; CDR3 protein: CASSVAEGLAGPTDTQYF
D gene: .; J gene: TRBJ2-3; V gene: TRBV30; clone size: many; CDR3 DNA: TGTGCCTGGAGTGTAAGTACAGGGAGTGATACGCAGTATTTT; CDR3 protein: CAWSVSTGSDTQYF
D gene: TRBD2; J gene: TRBJ2-3; V gene: TRBV20-1; clone size: once; CDR3 DNA: TGCAGTGCTAGAGAGGCGGGAGATTCGCAGTATTTT; CDR3 protein: CSAREAGDSQYF
D gene: .; J gene: TRBJ1-2; V gene: TRBV19; clone size: many; CDR3 DNA: TGTGCCGCTTCCTTCTACTATGGCTACACCTTC; CDR3 protein: CAASFYYGYTF
D gene: .; J gene: TRBJ1-2; V gene: TRBV7-2; clone size: many; CDR3 DNA: TGTGCCAGCAGCCCCGGACATTCTGAGTCATCTGGCTACACCTTC; CDR3 protein: CASSPGHSESSGYTF
D gene: .; J gene: TRBJ1-6; V gene: TRBV2; clone size: many; CDR3 DNA: TGTGCCAGCAGTGAACAGGGGAATTCACCCCTCCACTTT; CDR3 protein: CASSEQGNSPLHF
D gene: .; J gene: TRBJ1-2; V gene: TRBV7-9; clone size: .; CDR3 DNA: TGTGCCAGCAGCGCGCAGGGTGATCAGCCCCAGGGGACCTATGGCTACACCTTC; CDR3 protein: CASSAQGDQPQGTYGYTF
D gene: TRBD2; J gene: TRBJ2-3; V gene: TRBV7-2; clone size: many; CDR3 DNA: TGTGCCAGCAGCCTGAAGCGGGGGGCCAACACAGATACGCAGTATTTT; CDR3 protein: CASSLKRGANTDTQYF
D gene: .; J gene: TRBJ2-3; V gene: TRBV24-1; clone size: .; CDR3 DNA: TGTGCCACAGGTGGACGTCAAGGGTACACAGATACGCGGTATTTT; CDR3 protein: CATGGRQGYTDTRYF
D gene: .; J gene: TRBJ2-3; V gene: TRBV20-1; clone size: many; CDR3 DNA: TGCAGTGCGAAGACAAAGGGGATAGATACGCAGTATTTT; CDR3 protein: CSAKTKGIDTQYF
D gene: .; J gene: TRBJ1-3; V gene: TRBV13; clone size: .; CDR3 DNA: TGTGCCAGCAGCACCGGGGATAACTCTGGAAACACCATATATTTT; CDR3 protein: CASSTGDNSGNTIYF
D gene: .; J gene: TRBJ1-6; V gene: TRBV6-5; clone size: many; CDR3 DNA: TGTGCCAGCACCTACGGCGGTAGCCAGGCCAATTCACCCCTCCACTTT; CDR3 protein: CASTYGGSQANSPLHF
D gene: .; J gene: TRBJ1-2; V gene: TRBV7-9; clone size: .; CDR3 DNA: .; CDR3 protein: CASSFYICSAKSARGSYGYTF
D gene: TRBD1; J gene: TRBJ1-1; V gene: TRBV6-2/TRBV6-3; clone size: .; CDR3 DNA: TGTGCCAGCAGTTGGGACAGGATGAACACTGAAGCTTTCTTT; CDR3 protein: CASSWDRMNTEAFF
D gene: .; J gene: TRBJ2-5; V gene: TRBV24-1; clone size: many; CDR3 DNA: TGTGCCACCAGTGACCGAGGTTGGGGTTCTCCAGAGACCCAGTACTTC; CDR3 protein: CATSDRGWGSPETQYF
D gene: .; J gene: TRBJ1-2; V gene: TRBV20-1; clone size: many; CDR3 DNA: TGCAGTGCTAGGGGGACCTATGGCTACACCTTC; CDR3 protein: CSARGTYGYTF